The following is a T cell receptor (beta chain) sequence with its context. The CDR3 sequence is 15 residues long. V lost 3 bases and J lost 4; bases outside the gene matches: 7. Germline CDR1 and CDR2: GTSNPN and SVGIG (reference sequence). The sample comes from a study of blood T cell repertoires in COVID-19. Sequenced by immunoSEQ multiplex PCR; TCRdb stores in-frame clones only, minus some. Here the sample spans a few hundred thousand clones, around 90% being singletons. V is TRBV30 and J is TRBJ2-1; 9 bases agree with TRBD1. This TCR came from a woman in her forties or fifties with COVID-19, enrolled during active disease. Sequencing was done on a sample of peripheral blood. In DNA, the CDR3 is TGTGCCTGGAGATTCCGGGACAGGGTGTACAATGAGCAGTTCTTC. As protein: CAWRFRDRVYNEQFF.